These 20 T cell receptor beta chains share one sample of origin, sequenced in a study of cytomegalovirus exposure and HLA in healthy donors. 60 Vbeta and 13 Jbeta primers were used in PCR. Generated by immunoSEQ multiplex PCR, the TCRdb table keeps only in-frame clones and is missing some. In the table there are 150,000 to 200,000 clones, around 80% of which are singletons. Specimen: PBMCs. These TCRs come from a woman aged 25 to 39 in good health and CMV-seropositive.

The chain is built from TRBV7-2 and TRBJ2-3, with 9 bases lining up with TRBD2. This CDR3 has 16 amino acids. CDR1 and CDR2 (germline): SGHTA, FQGNSA. Losses at the gene ends were 0 bases for V and 3 bases for J; bases not matched to a gene: 4. Here the CDR3 reads CASSLAARGGTDTQYF. Written as DNA, the CDR3 is TGTGCCAGCAGCTTAGCCGCGCGGGGGGGTACAGATACGCAGTATTTT.

This clone was observed a handful of times. This sample includes further DNA sequences coding for the same CDR3. The rearrangement joins TRBV6-5 to TRBJ2-7; 7 nucleotides agree with TRBD2. After removal of 0 bases from V and 1 base from J, the junction contained 3 bases not matched to a gene. The CDR3 length is 15 residues. Germline CDR1 MNHEY, CDR2 SVGAGI. The CDR3: CASSYSAGVSYEQYF. The CDR3 DNA follows: TGTGCCAGCAGTTACTCGGCGGGAGTGTCCTACGAGCAGTACTTC.

The chain links TRBV20-1 to TRBJ2-1; a possible D gene is TRBD1 (6 bases). The CDR3 is 11 residues long. Germline V gene lookup returns CDR1 DFQATT and CDR2 SNEGSKA (reference sequence). CDR3 loop: CSPILGGEQFF. CDR3 nucleotide sequence: TGCAGCCCGATCTTAGGGGGTGAGCAGTTCTTC.

V and J are TRBV29-1 and TRBJ2-1, with a tentative D call TRBD2 (6 bases). CDR3 length: 12 residues. Germline loops: CDR1 SQVTM, CDR2 ANQGSEA. Trimming pared 6 bases from V and 7 bases from J, leaving 13 bases between. The CDR3 sequence is CSVQPEGNEQFF. DNA for the CDR3: TGCAGCGTCCAGCCGGAGGGAAATGAGCAGTTCTTC.

The CDR3 reads CSARPEPQHF. For the CDR3, the DNA is TGCAGTGCTAGACCTGAGCCCCAGCATTTT. The genes are TRBV20-1 and TRBJ1-5; D unclear. CDR3 size: 10 residues. Between the trimmed V and J ends, which lost 2 bases and 8 bases, there was a span of 4 bases. Looked up from germline, CDR1 is DFQATT and CDR2 is SNEGSKA (reference sequence).

The genes are TRBV27 and TRBJ2-7; 8 bases are shared with TRBD2. V trimming: 3 bases; J trimming: 3 bases; junction bases outside the gene matches: 4. The germline V gene has CDR1 MNHEY and CDR2 SMNVEV (reference sequence). The CDR3 runs to 14 residues. For the CDR3, the DNA is TGTGCCAGCAGTTTGGGACTAGACCGCTACGAGCAGTACTTC. This translates into CASSLGLDRYEQYF.

The chain joins TRBV7-3 to TRBJ2-7, with a weak D call TRBD2 (6 bases). V dropped 5 bases and J dropped 4 bases, with 12 bases sitting between them. CDR1 and CDR2 (germline): SGHTA, FQGTGA. The CDR3 runs to 13 residues. The CDR3 sequence is CASSPGGPYEQYF. The DNA of the CDR3 is TGTGCCAGCAGCCCAGGAGGGCCGTACGAGCAGTACTTC.

The rearrangement joins TRBV28 to TRBJ2-1; D uncertain. CDR1 is MDHEN and CDR2 is SYDVKM in the germline V gene. This CDR3 spans 14 amino acids. The V and J ends lost 5 bases and 9 bases respectively, with 17 bases between them. CDR3 loop: CASSRRAAFGEQFF. DNA for the CDR3: TGTGCCAGCAGTCGTAGAGCCGCCTTCGGTGAGCAGTTCTTC.

The chain has TRBV7-9 and TRBJ1-5; 7 bases map to TRBD1. Germline-derived CDR1 and CDR2 are SEHNR and FQNEAQ (reference sequence). CDR3 length: 14 residues. J was trimmed by 6 bases and V by 7 bases; bases with no gene match: 9. In DNA, the CDR3 is TGTGCCAGCACCAATACCGACAGGGCTCAGCCCCAGCATTTT. It translates to CASTNTDRAQPQHF.

This clone came up once. The rearrangement uses TRBV7-3 and TRBJ2-1, with TRBD2 identical over 9 bases. CDR1 and CDR2 from the germline V gene are SGHTA and FQGTGA. The V segment lost 5 bases and the J segment 0 bases; nucleotides outside the gene matches: 5. This CDR3 contains 16 residues. In nucleotides, the CDR3 is TGTGCCAGCAGCCGTGATAGCGGGAGCTCCTACAATGAGCAGTTCTTC. This codes for CASSRDSGSSYNEQFF.

The rearrangement links TRBV18 to TRBJ1-3; D ambiguous. With 3 bases removed from V and 1 base from J, the gap between germline ends came to 16 bases. CDR3 size: 17 residues. In germline, CDR1 is KGHSH, CDR2 LQKENI. CDR3 bases: TGTGCCAGCTCACCCTTCAAACTGGTTGCGTCTGGAAACACCATATATTTT. It codes for CASSPFKLVASGNTIYF. Together with reference TRBV18 and TRBJ1-3, the CDR3 gives the full variable domain: NAGVMQNPRHLVRRRGQEARLRCSPMKGHSHVYWYRQLPEEGLKFMVYLQKENIIDESGMPKERFSAEFPKEGPSILRIQQVVRGDSAAYFCASSPFKLVASGNTIYFGEGSWLTVV.

This clone was detected only a few times. The rearrangement links TRBV2 to TRBJ2-7; possibly TRBD2 for D (6 bases). The CDR3 has 12 amino acids. Trimming left V 5 bases short and J 4 bases short, with 9 bases between. CDR1 SNHLY and CDR2 FYNNEI come from the germline V gene. Here the CDR3 reads CASSLAQYEQYF. CDR3 in DNA: TGTGCCAGCAGTCTAGCGCAGTACGAGCAGTACTTC. Supplemented by reference TRBV2 and TRBJ2-7, the full variable domain reads EPEVTQTPSHQVTQMGQEVILRCVPISNHLYFYWYRQILGQKVEFLVSFYNNEISEKSEIFDDQFSVERPDGSNFTLKIRSTKLEDSAMYFCASSLAQYEQYFGPGTRLTVT.

The chain has TRBV5-1 and TRBJ2-7; D ambiguous. Germline V lookup: CDR1 SGHRS, CDR2 YFSETQ. CDR3 size: 14 residues. The V end lost 5 bases, the J end lost 3 bases, and 15 bases lay between the germline ends. CDR3 loop: CASRVGSGLYEQYF. DNA for the CDR3: TGCGCCAGCAGGGTTGGCTCGGGTCTCTACGAGCAGTACTTC.

This chain uses TRBV19 with TRBJ2-5; TRBD1 might be the D (5 bases). V was pared by 6 bases and J by 2 bases, with 19 bases between. The CDR3 spans 16 residues. Germline CDR1 reads LNHDA; CDR2 reads SQIVND (reference sequence). The CDR3: CASSWADYGAQETQYF. Written as DNA, the CDR3 is TGTGCCAGTAGCTGGGCCGATTATGGGGCTCAAGAGACCCAGTACTTC.

The V gene is TRBV6-5, the J gene TRBJ1-2; D is undetermined. From germline, CDR1 is MNHEY and CDR2 SVGAGI. Trimming shortened V by 0 bases and J by 4 bases, and 12 bases separated the two germline ends. The CDR3 sequence is 15 residues long. The CDR3 protein is CASSYSEPQGYGYTF. The DNA for the CDR3 is TGTGCCAGCAGTTACTCGGAGCCTCAAGGCTATGGCTACACCTTC.

The V and J genes are TRBV28 and TRBJ1-4; possible D gene TRBD1, 6 bases. Deletions cut 8 bases from V and 5 bases from J, with 15 bases between. The CDR3 spans 14 residues. CDR1 is MDHEN and CDR2 is SYDVKM in the germline V gene. The CDR3 protein is CASGVGGRNEKLFF. The CDR3 DNA sequence: TGTGCCAGCGGCGTCGGGGGGCGCAATGAAAAACTGTTTTTT.

The chain recombines TRBV28 with TRBJ1-1, with unresolved D. V was trimmed by 3 bases and J by 1 base, leaving 18 bases between them. The germline V gene has CDR1 MDHEN and CDR2 SYDVKM. The length of the CDR3 is 17 residues. The CDR3 loop reads CASSLKVTGGRNTEAFF. The CDR3 region has the DNA TGTGCCAGCAGTTTGAAGGTGACGGGAGGAAGGAACACTGAAGCTTTCTTT. The entire variable domain, with the rest obtained from reference TRBV28 and TRBJ1-1, is as follows: DVKVTQSSRYLVKRTGEKVFLECVQDMDHENMFWYRQDPGLGLRLIYFSYDVKMKEKGDIPEGYSVSREKKERFSLILESASTNQTSMYLCASSLKVTGGRNTEAFFGQGTRLTVV.

V and J are TRBV7-2 and TRBJ2-7; D call uncertain. Trimming stripped 3 bases from V and 2 bases from J, with 8 bases between. There are 13 residues in the CDR3. Germline lookup yields CDR1 SGHTA and CDR2 FQGNSA. The CDR3 region is CASSFHRTYEQYF. CDR3 in DNA: TGTGCCAGCAGCTTCCACAGAACCTACGAGCAGTACTTC.

This clone was recorded a few times. The chain is built from TRBV6-1 and TRBJ2-1; weak D call: TRBD1 (5 bases). The CDR3 totals 16 residues. V lost 1 base to trimming and J lost 2 bases, with 12 bases between them. From germline, CDR1 is MNHNS and CDR2 SASEGT. The CDR3 DNA reads TGTGCCAGCAGTGAAGAGGGCAGGGTGCCCTACAATGAGCAGTTCTTC. It is translated as CASSEEGRVPYNEQFF.

CDR3 DNA: TGTGCCAGCAGTGAAACCCGGACTAGCACAGATACGCAGTATTTT. Translating gives CASSETRTSTDTQYF. V gene TRBV25-1 combines with J gene TRBJ2-3; perhaps TRBD2 as D (5 bases). Germline CDR1 is MGHDK and CDR2 is SYGVNS. This CDR3 is built from 15 residues. The ends were cut back, 2 bases at V and 0 bases at J, with 9 bases in the middle.